The 10 T cell receptor beta chains below come from one sample, sequenced in a study of T-cell memory formation after mild COVID-19. TCRdb analysed the 5' RACE reads with MiXCR anew, one entry per CDR3 protein. The top ten clones hold less than 25% of a sample with about 350,000 distinct CDR3 sequences, about an eighth of them seen once. Sequencing input: PBMCs or a T cell subset sorted from them (not recorded which). The receptor source for this set is a man aged 18 to 35 who had mild COVID-19 (a few samples of this study predate the infection). Cell type and time point are not known.

This clonotype was counted many times. This sequence joins TRBV5-1 and TRBJ2-7, with 8 bases that match TRBD1. CDR1 and CDR2 from the germline V gene are SGHRS and YFSETQ. Trimming cost V 5 bases and J 7 bases; bases outside gene matches: 8. This CDR3 has 13 residues. The CDR3 nucleotides are TGCGCCAGCAGAAAGCAGGGGGCGAGGGAGCAGTACTTC. Its protein product is CASRKQGAREQYF.

This clonotype was recorded a few times. The chain links TRBV2 to TRBJ1-6; D remains ambiguous. The germline CDR1 and CDR2 sequences are SNHLY and FYNNEI. This CDR3 is 13 amino acids long. V gave up 6 bases and J gave up 7 bases, with 10 bases separating them. CDR3 region: CASRGEENSPLHF. CDR3 sequence (DNA): TGTGCCAGCAGGGGAGAAGAAAATTCACCCCTCCACTTT.

V is TRBV5-1 and J is TRBJ2-6; D unclear. The germline V gene has CDR1 SGHRS and CDR2 YFSETQ. Trimming left V 7 bases short and J 0 bases short, with 20 bases between. The CDR3 is made up of 18 amino acids. DNA of the CDR3: TGCGCCAGCCATCCCGTGGGCCCGTCCTACTCTGGGGCCAACGTCCTGACTTTC. Translation gives CASHPVGPSYSGANVLTF.

This clonotype was seen many times. The chain couples TRBV12-3 or TRBV12-4 to TRBJ2-3; no definite D call. The V end was cut by 6 bases, the J end by 1 base, with 14 bases between. The CDR3 has 15 amino acids. The CDR3 DNA is TGTGCCAGCAGCCTAAACGCCGCGGGCACAGATACGCAGTATTTT. It yields the protein CASSLNAAGTDTQYF.

CDR3 bases: TGTGCCAGCAGCCGCCGGGGACCGGGAAACACTGAAGCTTTCTTT. Protein sequence: CASSRRGPGNTEAFF. The chain recombines TRBV5-6 with TRBJ1-1; perhaps TRBD1 as D (5 bases). Germline assignment: CDR1 SGHDT and CDR2 YYEEEE. V lost 4 bases, J lost 2 bases, and 15 bases lay in between. This CDR3 is built from 15 residues.

This CDR3 is CASSRRLGHHMRNTGELFF. The CDR3 bases are TGTGCCAGCAGCCGGAGATTGGGACACCACATGAGGAACACCGGGGAGCTGTTTTTT. This chain links TRBV14 with TRBJ2-2, with a tentative D call TRBD1 (6 bases). Per germline, CDR1 SGHDN and CDR2 FVKESK. The germline V and J ends were trimmed by 4 bases and 1 base, with 22 bases remaining between them. CDR3 length: 19 residues.

The chain couples TRBV20-1 to TRBJ2-4, with 7 bases aligning to TRBD1. V gave up 8 bases and J gave up 0 bases; unmatched junction bases: 4. This CDR3 spans 13 amino acids. CDR1 is DFQATT and CDR2 is SNEGSKA in the germline V gene (reference sequence). CDR3 in DNA: TGCAGTTGGGACAGTCTAGCCAAAAACATTCAGTACTTC. It codes for CSWDSLAKNIQYF.

In its sample, this clonotype was seen a few times. J is TRBJ1-2 and V is TRBV4-1; D might be TRBD1 (6 bases). Per the germline V gene, CDR1 is MGHRA and CDR2 is YSYEKL. This CDR3 has 15 residues. V shed 0 bases and J shed 6 bases, with 14 bases lying between them. CDR3 sequence (DNA): TGCGCCAGCAGCCAAGACCCGCAGGGGCGAGATGGCTACACCTTC. Protein sequence: CASSQDPQGRDGYTF.

The table lists this clonotype with many counts. The gene calls are TRBV7-2 and TRBJ1-5, with a weak D call TRBD1 (5 bases). Trimming took 6 bases from V and 3 from J, leaving 12 bases between them. In germline, CDR1 is SGHTA, CDR2 FQGNSA. The CDR3 loop spans 14 amino acids. The CDR3 DNA sequence: TGTGCCAGCAGTTCCACAGGTTTCAATCAGCCCCAGCATTTT. It encodes CASSSTGFNQPQHF.

In this sample, this clonotype turned up a few times. The chain joins TRBV20-1 to TRBJ2-3, with 8 bases aligning to TRBD2. Trimming at V came to 1 base and at J to 4 bases, leaving 4 bases not matched to a gene. CDR1 DFQATT and CDR2 SNEGSKA come from the germline V gene (reference sequence). CDR3 length: 14 amino acids. This CDR3 is CSARVGGAADTQYF. In nucleotides, the CDR3 is TGCAGTGCTAGAGTCGGGGGGGCGGCAGATACGCAGTATTTT.